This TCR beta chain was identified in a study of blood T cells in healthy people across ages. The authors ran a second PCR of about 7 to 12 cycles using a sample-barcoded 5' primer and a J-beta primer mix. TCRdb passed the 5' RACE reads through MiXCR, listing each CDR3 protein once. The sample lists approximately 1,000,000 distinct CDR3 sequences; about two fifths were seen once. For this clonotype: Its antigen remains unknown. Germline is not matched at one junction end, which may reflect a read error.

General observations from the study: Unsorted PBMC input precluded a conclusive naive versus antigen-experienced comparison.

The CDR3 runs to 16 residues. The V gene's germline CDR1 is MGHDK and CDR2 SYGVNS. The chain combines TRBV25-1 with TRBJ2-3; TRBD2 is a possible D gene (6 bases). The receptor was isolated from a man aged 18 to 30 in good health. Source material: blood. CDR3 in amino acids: CASSFGGITSIDTQYF. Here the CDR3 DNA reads TGTGCCAGCAGTTTTGGGGGTATTACTAGCATAGATACGCAGTATTTT.